The entry below gives a single T cell receptor beta chain sequence along with its context. The antigen remains unidentified. Different DNA sequences within this sample yield the same CDR3. The data were taken from a study of T cell therapy after organ transplantation. Study-wide context: T cell doses, up to 6, came every 2 weeks; follow-up lasted 25 to 35 weeks.

Time point given: 20-29 weeks after completion of therapy. Whole-study findings and limits: In nonresponders, large pretherapy expansions changed minimally after therapy.

Between the trimmed V and J ends, which lost 6 bases and 10 bases, there was a span of 10 bases. Germline CDR1 MDHEN, CDR2 SYDVKM. This CDR3 has 11 residues. The assay was immunoSEQ multiplex PCR, and TCRdb's table has in-frame clones only and misses some. Of 20,000 or so clones listed, over 80% are singletons. V gene TRBV28 combines with J gene TRBJ2-1; D is unclear. The origin of this receptor is a human patient who had received a solid organ transplant and had CMV disease. The graft donor may have given rise to some T cells. Sequenced here: CD8+ T cells from blood, sampled after autologous CMV-specific T cell therapy. The CDR3: CASSPGWEQFF. The CDR3 bases are TGTGCCAGCAGCCCCGGCTGGGAGCAGTTCTTC. The full variable domain, rest sourced from reference TRBV28 and TRBJ2-1, is DVKVTQSSRYLVKRTGEKVFLECVQDMDHENMFWYRQDPGLGLRLIYFSYDVKMKEKGDIPEGYSVSREKKERFSLILESASTNQTSMYLCASSPGWEQFFGPGTRLTVL.